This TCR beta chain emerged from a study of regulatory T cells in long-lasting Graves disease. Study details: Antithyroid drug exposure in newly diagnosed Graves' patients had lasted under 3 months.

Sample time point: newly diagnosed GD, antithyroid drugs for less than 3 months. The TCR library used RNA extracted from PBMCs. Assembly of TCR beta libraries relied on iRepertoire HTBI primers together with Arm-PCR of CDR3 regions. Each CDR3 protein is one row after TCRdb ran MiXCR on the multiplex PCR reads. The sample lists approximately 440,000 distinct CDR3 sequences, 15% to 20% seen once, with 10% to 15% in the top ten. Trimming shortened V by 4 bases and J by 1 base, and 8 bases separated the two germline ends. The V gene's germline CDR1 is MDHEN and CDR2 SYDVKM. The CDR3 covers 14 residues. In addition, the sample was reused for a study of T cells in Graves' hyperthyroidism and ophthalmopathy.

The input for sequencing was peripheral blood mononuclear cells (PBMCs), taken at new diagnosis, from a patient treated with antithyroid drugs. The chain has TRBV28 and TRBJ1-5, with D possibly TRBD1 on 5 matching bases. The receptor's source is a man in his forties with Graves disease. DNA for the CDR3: TGTGCCAGCAGTTATTGGGACAGCAATCAGCCCCAGCATTTT. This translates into CASSYWDSNQPQHF.